This T cell receptor (beta chain) was documented in a study of molecular identifiers for immune sequencing clone quantification (dated 2018 in TCRdb). Broadly, across the study: For a replicate experiment, RNA from around 20,000 or 100,000 naive CD8 T cells was divided into five aliquots, of which four were sequenced. The study was a methods study using CD8 T cells to benchmark molecular-identifier clustering-based TCR repertoire sequencing (MIDCIRS) and TCR RNA copy counting. What the research found in general, with its limitations: When barcode sub-clustering was omitted, TCR diversity was inflated by chimeric consensus sequences, with chimeras reaching as high as 47%. Identical TCR molecules sharing a barcode could cause highly expanded clone sizes to be underestimated. Even against a background of around 950,000 naive CD8 T cells, spiked-in Jurkat TCR RNA amounting to a single cell's worth was reported to be detectable. The naive libraries included spiked-in Jurkat TCR RNA (roughly ten copies' worth), and this Jurkat TCR RNA is not part of the donor repertoire. In CMV-specific effector cells, clones with more than 20 RNA copies accounted for over 97% of molecules, whereas in naive cells such clones accounted for under 1%. Roughly 2.8 recovered TCR RNA copies per cell were obtained by modeling, versus about 9 by digital PCR, implying a capture efficiency of approximately 30%.

This clonotype appeared many times. This clone's antigen is unknown. The input lacks base qualities; no much larger clone sits a single base away. Naive CD8 T cell libraries were made from about 20,000 to 1,000,000 sorted cells using 10%, 30% or 50% of purified RNA. On a BD FACSAria II, naive CD8 T cells were FACS-sorted as CD8+CD4-CCR7+CD45RA+ and collected into RLT Plus buffer. To test detection sensitivity, Jurkat RNA equal to around nine TCR copies was added to samples of about 19,000-1,100,000 naive CD8 T cells. Enrichment of CD8 T cells was performed with RosetteSep CD8+ T Cell Enrichment Cocktail and Ficoll-Paque, after which ACK red cell lysis was carried out. Receptor amplification or capture employed PCR. Sequencing used a NextSeq 500. Bulk TCR libraries were prepared as previously described, using TCR primers listed in Table S5. Total RNA was purified with the Qiagen AllPrep DNA/RNA kit. Before analysis, reads from multiple sequencing runs of the same library were pooled. As for the authors' bioinformatics: Reads were retained only if the reads had an exact TCR constant sequence, and the retained reads were trimmed to 150 nt and grouped according to their 12-nt molecular barcodes. Reads within each barcode group were sub-clustered using a 15% Levenshtein threshold, and quality-weighted consensus sequences were constructed for each RNA molecule. Non-functional sequences were discarded, and so were lower-count sequences lying one edit away from another sequence. Based on fitting two negative binomial distributions, any barcode sub-cluster with under 20% of the maximum read count was discarded. The raw public reads went through TCRdb reprocessing: fastp at Q25, MiXCR clone calling, in-frame beta chains kept. Identical CDR3 proteins give one entry, which carries the most common genes and DNA. The V and J calls were determined by TCRdb, not by the authors. This sample holds a few hundred thousand distinct CDR3 sequences; about a quarter were observed only once. About 0.73% of the sample goes to the ten largest clones.

The TCR originated in a human donor in good health. Some libraries in this study had Jurkat cell RNA spiked in. The sample was naive CD8+ T cells from blood, with Jurkat cell RNA spiked in. The cell subset or site label corresponds to: FACS-sorted CD8+CD4-CCR7+CD45RA+ naive T cells.

The encoded CDR3 is CASSPSGKTYEQYF. The nucleotide sequence is given as TGTGCCAGCAGTCCCTCGGGGAAAACCTACGAGCAGTACTTC. Rearrangement joined TRBV7-9 to TRBJ2-7; possibly the D gene is TRBD2, per 5 matching bases. CDR1 and CDR2 (SEHNR, FQNEAQ) derive from the germline V gene (reference sequence). V and J lose 6 bases and 2 bases, and a span of 14 bases separates them. The CDR3 sequence holds 14 residues, the cysteine and phenylalanine included. Just the 42-base CDR3 DNA is kept, in frame starting at base 1.